This T cell receptor (beta chain) was sequenced during a study of T cell responses to AZD1222 COVID-19 vaccine. General study points: Repertoires in all cases were sampled only once the peak T cell response had passed. Vaccine-related CD4 TCRs covered spike, predominating at 160-218 and 743-854. Most donors were white British, females outnumbered males, and clonal diversity was possibly underestimated.

As for this clone: Its antigen is still unknown.

TCRdb's table, derived via immunoSEQ multiplex PCR, lists solely in-frame clones and lacks some. Of 87,000 or so clones in the sample, approximately 91% are singletons; the top ten hold less than 4%. CDR1 SGHAT and CDR2 FQNNGV come from the germline V gene. V was shortened by 5 bases and J by 2 bases, with 13 bases between the two germline ends. The CDR3 covers 15 residues. V is TRBV11-2 and J is TRBJ1-3; D remains unclear. The source is an adult in good health. Sequences were derived from peripheral blood, sampled on day 0 of AZD1222 vaccination. This CDR3 reads CASSPYGLAGNTIYF. DNA of the CDR3: TGTGCCAGCAGCCCGTACGGGCTAGCTGGAAACACCATATATTTT.